The 24 T cell receptor beta chains below all came from one sample that was sequenced in a study of cytomegalovirus exposure and HLA in healthy donors. PCR employed 60 Vbeta and 13 Jbeta primers. The data were produced by immunoSEQ multiplex PCR, yet TCRdb's version contains in-frame clones alone and is incomplete. This sample has 150,000 or so clones, with approximately 74% found just once. The specimen sequenced was PBMCs. These receptors were collected from a young man in good health and CMV-seronegative.

This clone occurred a few times. V usage is TRBV6-1 and J usage is TRBJ1-5; no reliable D call. Trimming stripped 2 bases from V and 7 bases from J, with 6 bases between. CDR1 is MNHNS and CDR2 is SASEGT in the germline V gene. The CDR3 runs 12 residues. In DNA, the CDR3 is TGTGCCAGCAGTGAAACTAAACAGCCCCAGCATTTT. As protein: CASSETKQPQHF.

The chain couples TRBV6-1 to TRBJ2-1; D unresolved. CDR1 MNHNS and CDR2 SASEGT come from the germline V gene. V lost 3 bases and J 0 bases, leaving 9 bases between the germline ends. This CDR3 region has 15 residues. CDR3 nucleotides: TGTGCCAGCAGTGAGGCAGTCATCTCCTACAATGAGCAGTTCTTC. It translates to CASSEAVISYNEQFF.

V gene TRBV5-6 combines with J gene TRBJ2-7, with D perhaps TRBD1 (5 bases). The length of the CDR3 is 13 residues. Germline V gene lookup returns CDR1 SGHDT and CDR2 YYEEEE. Trimming took 4 bases from V and 6 from J, leaving 14 bases between them. The CDR3 sequence: CASSATQGSEQYF. The DNA of the CDR3 is TGTGCCAGCAGCGCTACTCAGGGTTCCGAGCAGTACTTC.

The rearrangement uses TRBV28 and TRBJ1-4, with a possible D match to TRBD1 (6 bases). Per germline, CDR1 MDHEN and CDR2 SYDVKM. The V end was cut by 3 bases, the J end by 0 bases, with 14 bases between. The CDR3 totals 17 residues. For the CDR3, the DNA is TGTGCCAGCAGTTTCAGTACAGGGATTGCAACTAATGAAAAACTGTTTTTT. The encoded protein is CASSFSTGIATNEKLFF.

V and J are TRBV5-1 and TRBJ1-2, with D possibly matching TRBD1 (5 bases). The germline gives CDR1 SGHRS, CDR2 YFSETQ. Trimming shortened V by 0 bases and J by 10 bases, and 10 bases separated the two germline ends. The CDR3 runs to 12 residues. This CDR3 is CASSLDRSHYTF. The DNA for the CDR3 is TGCGCCAGCAGCTTGGACAGGAGTCACTACACCTTC.

To note about this clone: The conserved closing phenylalanine or tryptophan is absent in this CDR3, likely reflecting a read error. The chain links TRBV29-1 to TRBJ1-2, with D unclear. Germline CDR1 SQVTM, CDR2 ANQGSEA. The CDR3 extends over 12 amino acids. CDR3 amino acids: CGIGETNYGYTL. CDR3 DNA: TGCGGCATAGGAGAAACTAACTATGGCTACACCCTC.

This chain links TRBV5-1 with TRBJ1-2; 9 bases line up with TRBD1. Germline trimming cut 2 bases from V and 5 bases from J; bases unmatched to any gene: 4. Germline CDR1 reads SGHRS; CDR2 reads YFSETQ. This CDR3 spans 14 amino acids. CDR3 residues: CASSLGTGTYGYTF. The CDR3 DNA reads as TGCGCCAGCAGCTTAGGGACAGGGACGTATGGCTACACCTTC.

The rearrangement links TRBV6-5 to TRBJ1-2; 7 nucleotides align to TRBD1. CDR3 length equals 14 residues. J was trimmed by 4 bases and V by 6 bases; bases with no gene match: 8. Germline lookup yields CDR1 MNHEY and CDR2 SVGAGI. CDR3 sequence: CASRRGQSPYGYTF. The CDR3 region has the DNA TGTGCCAGCAGGCGGGGACAGAGTCCCTATGGCTACACCTTC.

This clone came up a few times. The chain joins TRBV2 to TRBJ2-5; 7 bases are shared with TRBD2. This CDR3 region has 14 residues. After removal of 7 bases from V and 7 bases from J, the junction contained 12 bases not matched to a gene. CDR1 and CDR2 from the germline V gene are SNHLY and FYNNEI. The DNA for the CDR3 is TGTGCCAGCAACCGAGGGGACGGGGGGAGGACCCAGTACTTC. This codes for CASNRGDGGRTQYF.

This clone was seen just once. The rearrangement links TRBV5-1 to TRBJ2-1; 7 bases map to TRBD1. The germline V gene has CDR1 SGHRS and CDR2 YFSETQ. Trimming cost V 7 bases and J 6 bases; bases outside gene matches: 10. This CDR3 contains 14 residues. The CDR3 DNA follows: TGCGCCAGCCAGACAGGCCCAGGGGGCAATGAGCAGTTCTTC. Encoded protein: CASQTGPGGNEQFF.

The chain recombines TRBV19 with TRBJ2-4, with 8 bases fitting TRBD1. Per germline, CDR1 LNHDA and CDR2 SQIVND (reference sequence). J gave up 1 base and V 4 bases, and 15 bases lay outside the gene matches. The CDR3 extends over 19 amino acids. CDR3 bases: TGTGCCAGTAGTAAGGCGGCAGGGGGCACCGACCGGGCCAAAAACATTCAGTACTTC. Translating gives CASSKAAGGTDRAKNIQYF.

This chain uses TRBV6-1 with TRBJ2-7, with 11 bases matching TRBD1. The CDR3 has 17 residues. Looked up from germline, CDR1 is MNHNS and CDR2 is SASEGT. V trimming: 2 bases; J trimming: 6 bases; junction bases outside the gene matches: 12. The chain's CDR3 is CASSEYRGTGGLGEQYF. The CDR3 DNA reads as TGTGCCAGCAGTGAATATCGCGGGACAGGGGGTTTGGGCGAGCAGTACTTC.

The chain uses TRBV7-6 and TRBJ2-3; 9 bases map to TRBD2. Germline V gives CDR1 SGHVS, CDR2 FNYEAQ. The CDR3 runs 18 residues. V trimming: 0 bases; J trimming: 0 bases; junction bases outside the gene matches: 7. The chain's CDR3 is CASSLASGGPLSTDTQYF. CDR3 in DNA: TGTGCCAGCAGCTTAGCTAGCGGGGGACCCCTAAGCACAGATACGCAGTATTTT.

The rearrangement links TRBV2 to TRBJ1-6; D remains ambiguous. Germline V gene sequence: CDR1 SNHLY, CDR2 FYNNEI. V dropped 6 bases and J dropped 0 bases, with 21 bases sitting between them. This CDR3 comprises 19 residues. The CDR3 sequence is CASRPESDGGISYNSPLHF. CDR3 nucleotides: TGTGCCAGCAGGCCCGAATCGGACGGAGGAATCTCCTATAATTCACCCCTCCACTTT.

The chain couples TRBV25-1 to TRBJ1-4; D gene ambiguous. The germline V gene has CDR1 MGHDK and CDR2 SYGVNS. Deletions cut 4 bases from V and 0 bases from J, with 9 bases between. The CDR3 runs 15 residues. The CDR3: CASSATYATNEKLFF. CDR3 DNA: TGTGCCAGCAGTGCCACCTATGCAACTAATGAAAAACTGTTTTTT. Based on the CDR3 plus reference TRBV25-1 and TRBJ1-4, the full variable domain is EADIYQTPRYLVIGTGKKITLECSQTMGHDKMYWYQQDPGMELHLIHYSYGVNSTEKGDLSSESTVSRIRTEHFPLTLESARPSHTSQYLCASSATYATNEKLFFGSGTQLSVL.

This chain uses TRBV6-5 with TRBJ2-5; D might be TRBD1 (6 bases). This CDR3 region has 12 residues. With 8 bases removed from V and 5 bases from J, the gap between germline ends came to 12 bases. From germline, CDR1 is MNHEY and CDR2 SVGAGI. Here the CDR3 DNA reads TGTGCCAGCGGGGGCGGAGTGGAGACCCAGTACTTC. Amino acids: CASGGGVETQYF.

This clone was detected a few times. V usage is TRBV7-8 and J usage is TRBJ1-1; TRBD1 might be the D (5 bases). V lost 2 bases and J lost 3, with 19 bases in between. CDR1 and CDR2 (germline): SGHVS, FQNEAQ. This CDR3 spans 17 amino acids. In nucleotides, the CDR3 is TGTGCCAGCAGCTTATTTCGTTGGGCAGGGAAGGACACTGAAGCTTTCTTT. This codes for CASSLFRWAGKDTEAFF.

The V gene is TRBV7-9, the J gene TRBJ1-2, with 7 bases aligning to TRBD1. The CDR3 sequence is 16 residues long. The junction had 9 bases not matched to a gene; V was cut back by 5 bases and J by 0 bases. Germline assignment: CDR1 SEHNR and CDR2 FQNEAQ (reference sequence). The CDR3 sequence is CASSRTDREANYGYTF. The CDR3 DNA reads TGTGCCAGCAGCCGAACTGACAGGGAAGCTAACTATGGCTACACCTTC.

The J gene is TRBJ2-7, the V gene TRBV7-2; perhaps TRBD2 as D (6 bases). The CDR3 runs 13 residues. CDR1 and CDR2 (germline): SGHTA, FQGNSA. Trimming removed 5 bases from V and 3 bases from J, with 11 bases in between. The CDR3 nucleotides read TGTGCCAGCAGCGGGGGGACGGTCTACGAGCAGTACTTC. Amino acids: CASSGGTVYEQYF.

This rearrangement joins TRBV19 to TRBJ1-5; unclear D gene. CDR3 length: 14 amino acids. Trimming stripped 3 bases from V and 0 bases from J, with 6 bases between. From germline, CDR1 is LNHDA and CDR2 SQIVND (reference sequence). The CDR3 region has the DNA TGTGCCAGTAGTATCCCTTATAGCAATCAGCCCCAGCATTTT. This gives the protein CASSIPYSNQPQHF.

The chain employs TRBV5-1 and TRBJ2-2; the D gene is possibly TRBD2 (6 bases). This CDR3 has 15 residues. V was clipped by 2 bases and J by 0 bases, with 8 bases between them. The germline V gene encodes CDR1 SGHRS and CDR2 YFSETQ. CDR3 DNA sequence: TGCGCCAGCAGCTTCGGGGGATCGAACACCGGGGAGCTGTTTTTT. Translation gives CASSFGGSNTGELFF.

This clone was counted between two and nine times. V is TRBV4-2 and J is TRBJ2-7; D is possibly TRBD2 (6 bases). The length of the CDR3 is 14 residues. Germline V gene lookup returns CDR1 LGHNA and CDR2 YNFKEQ. Trimming shortened V by 0 bases and J by 1 base, and 7 bases separated the two germline ends. The CDR3 loop is CASSQDGGSYEQYF. The DNA for the CDR3 is TGTGCCAGCAGCCAAGATGGGGGGTCCTACGAGCAGTACTTC.

The rearrangement uses TRBV6-6 and TRBJ2-7; 9 bases fit TRBD1. The J segment lost 1 base and the V segment lost 2 bases, leaving 6 bases of the junction unmatched. The CDR3 runs 16 residues. Germline V gene data show CDR1 as MNHNY and CDR2 as SVGAGI (reference sequence). For the CDR3, the DNA is TGTGCCAGCAGTTACGACTGGACAGGGGCTTCCTACGAGCAGTACTTC. It yields the protein CASSYDWTGASYEQYF.

The V call is TRBV16, the J call TRBJ2-7; 8 nucleotides align to TRBD1. This CDR3 comprises 16 residues. CDR1 is KGHSY, CDR2 FQNENV, per germline. J gave up 4 bases and V 0 bases, and 8 bases lay outside the gene matches. The CDR3 sequence: CASSQSPRGHLYEQYF. CDR3 bases: TGTGCCAGCAGCCAATCGCCCAGGGGGCATCTTTACGAGCAGTACTTC.